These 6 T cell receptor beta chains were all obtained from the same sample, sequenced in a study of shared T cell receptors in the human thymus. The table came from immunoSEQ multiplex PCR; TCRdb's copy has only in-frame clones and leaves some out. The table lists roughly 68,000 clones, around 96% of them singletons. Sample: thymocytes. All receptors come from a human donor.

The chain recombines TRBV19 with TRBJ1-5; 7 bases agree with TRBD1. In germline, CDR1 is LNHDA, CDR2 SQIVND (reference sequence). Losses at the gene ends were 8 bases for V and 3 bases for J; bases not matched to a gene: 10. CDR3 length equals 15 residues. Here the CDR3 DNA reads TGTGCCAGTTCAACCTCGGACAGGAACAATCAGCCCCAGCATTTT. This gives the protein CASSTSDRNNQPQHF.

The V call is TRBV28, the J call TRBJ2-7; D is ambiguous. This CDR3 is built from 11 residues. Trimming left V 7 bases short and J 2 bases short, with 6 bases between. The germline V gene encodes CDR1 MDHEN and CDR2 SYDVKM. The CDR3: CASTWAYEQYF. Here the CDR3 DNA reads TGTGCCAGCACTTGGGCCTACGAGCAGTACTTC.

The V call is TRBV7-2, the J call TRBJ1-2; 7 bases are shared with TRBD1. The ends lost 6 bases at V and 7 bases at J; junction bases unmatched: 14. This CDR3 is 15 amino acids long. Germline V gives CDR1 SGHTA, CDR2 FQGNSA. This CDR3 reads CASRHHVTGRGGYTF. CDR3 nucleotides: TGTGCCAGCAGACACCATGTGACAGGGAGAGGTGGCTACACCTTC. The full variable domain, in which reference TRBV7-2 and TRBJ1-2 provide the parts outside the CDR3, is GAGVSQSPSNKVTEKGKDVELRCDPISGHTALYWYRQSLGQGLEFLIYFQGNSAPDKSGLPSDRFSAERTGGSVSTLTIQRTQQEDSAVYLCASRHHVTGRGGYTFGSGTRLTVV.

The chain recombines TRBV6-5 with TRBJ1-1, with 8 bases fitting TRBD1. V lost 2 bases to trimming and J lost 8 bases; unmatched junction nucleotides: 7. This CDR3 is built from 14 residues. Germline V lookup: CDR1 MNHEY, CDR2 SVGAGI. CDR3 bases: TGTGCCAGCAGTTACCATCGGACAGGGACGGAAGCTTTCTTT. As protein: CASSYHRTGTEAFF.

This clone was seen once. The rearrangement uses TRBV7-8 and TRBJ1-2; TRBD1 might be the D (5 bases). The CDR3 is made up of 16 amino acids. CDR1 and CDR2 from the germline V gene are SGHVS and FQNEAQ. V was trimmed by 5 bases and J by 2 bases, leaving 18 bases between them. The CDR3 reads CASSILPGQGNYGYTF. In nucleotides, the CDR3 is TGTGCCAGCAGCATCCTCCCGGGCCAGGGAAACTATGGCTACACCTTC.

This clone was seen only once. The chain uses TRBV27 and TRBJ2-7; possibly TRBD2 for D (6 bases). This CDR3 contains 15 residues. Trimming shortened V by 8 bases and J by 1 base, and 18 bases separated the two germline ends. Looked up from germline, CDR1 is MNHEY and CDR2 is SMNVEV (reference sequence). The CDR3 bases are TGTGCCAGCGGCATCTCCGGGCGGGGTTCCTACGAGCAGTACTTC. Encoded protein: CASGISGRGSYEQYF.